These T cell receptor beta chains were read from a single sample in a study of T cells in Graves' hyperthyroidism and ophthalmopathy. TCRdb ran MiXCR on the multiplex PCR reads and lists one entry per CDR3 protein. Of around 350,000 distinct CDR3 sequences listed, approximately 20% are singletons. The sample comprised blood. These receptor sequences come from a woman between 18 and 29 years old with Graves' hyperthyroidism. Each CDR3 is given with its conserved first and last residue. D genes are given only for firm matches. The size of a clone is reported for some rows only, either as once, few or many, or as a class for expanded clones.

v_call: TRBV28; clone_size: NA; d_call: NA; j_call: TRBJ2-7; cdr3_aa: CASSLPVPSSYEQYF; cdr3_nt: TGTGCCAGCAGTTTACCGGTGCCCTCATCCTACGAGCAGTACTTC
v_call: TRBV6-2/TRBV6-3; clone_size: NA; d_call: NA; j_call: TRBJ1-2; cdr3_aa: CASSYGRLNGYTF; cdr3_nt: TGTGCCAGCAGTTACGGACGACTCAATGGCTACACCTTC
v_call: TRBV6-1; clone_size: many; d_call: TRBD1; j_call: TRBJ1-2; cdr3_aa: CASSEGQGYGYTF; cdr3_nt: TGTGCCAGCAGTGAAGGACAGGGATATGGCTACACCTTC
v_call: TRBV5-1; clone_size: few; d_call: TRBD1; j_call: TRBJ1-2; cdr3_aa: CASASEGAIYGYTF; cdr3_nt: TGCGCCAGCGCTTCGGAGGGGGCAATCTATGGCTACACCTTC
v_call: TRBV24-1; clone_size: many; d_call: TRBD1; j_call: TRBJ1-2; cdr3_aa: CATSAHRGWTEAYGYTF; cdr3_nt: TGTGCCACCAGTGCCCACAGGGGATGGACAGAGGCCTATGGCTACACCTTC
v_call: TRBV12-3/TRBV12-4; clone_size: NA; d_call: TRBD1; j_call: TRBJ1-3; cdr3_aa: CASSHGQGRNTIYF; cdr3_nt: TGTGCCAGCAGTCACGGACAGGGCAGAAACACCATATATTTT
v_call: TRBV28; clone_size: many; d_call: TRBD1; j_call: TRBJ1-1; cdr3_aa: CASSLTGGDAEAFF; cdr3_nt: TGTGCCAGCAGTTTAACAGGGGGCGACGCTGAAGCTTTCTTT
v_call: TRBV2; clone_size: many; d_call: TRBD1; j_call: TRBJ1-6; cdr3_aa: CASNRDRARSPLHF; cdr3_nt: TGTGCCAGCAACCGGGACAGGGCAAGGTCACCCCTCCACTTT
v_call: TRBV12-3/TRBV12-4; clone_size: many; d_call: NA; j_call: TRBJ2-2; cdr3_aa: CASSMGLGAGELFF; cdr3_nt: TGTGCCAGCAGTATGGGGTTAGGCGCCGGGGAGCTGTTTTTT
v_call: TRBV4-1; clone_size: few; d_call: NA; j_call: TRBJ2-7; cdr3_aa: CASSQMEGVLYEQYF; cdr3_nt: TGCGCCAGCAGCCAAATGGAGGGGGTACTATACGAGCAGTACTTC
v_call: TRBV6-5; clone_size: many; d_call: TRBD1; j_call: TRBJ2-5; cdr3_aa: CASSYPAGQGETQYF; cdr3_nt: TGTGCCAGCAGTTACCCAGCGGGACAGGGAGAGACCCAGTACTTC
v_call: TRBV12-3/TRBV12-4; clone_size: many; d_call: NA; j_call: TRBJ2-7; cdr3_aa: CASSSSDDYEQYF; cdr3_nt: TGTGCCAGCAGTTCCTCGGATGACTACGAGCAGTACTTC
v_call: TRBV6-5; clone_size: many; d_call: NA; j_call: TRBJ1-2; cdr3_aa: CASSYWGTFANYGYTF; cdr3_nt: TGTGCCAGCAGTTACTGGGGGACGTTTGCTAACTATGGCTACACCTTC
v_call: TRBV5-6; clone_size: many; d_call: NA; j_call: TRBJ2-7; cdr3_aa: CASSFHSYEQYF; cdr3_nt: TGTGCCAGCAGCTTCCACAGCTACGAGCAGTACTTC
v_call: TRBV18; clone_size: NA; d_call: NA; j_call: TRBJ2-2; cdr3_aa: CASSHSENTGELFF; cdr3_nt: TGTGCCAGCTCTCACAGTGAGAACACCGGGGAGCTGTTTTTT
v_call: TRBV27; clone_size: NA; d_call: NA; j_call: TRBJ1-2; cdr3_aa: CASSLRRSDYGYTF; cdr3_nt: TGTGCCAGCAGTTTACGCAGGTCCGACTATGGCTACACCTTC
v_call: TRBV6-5; clone_size: many; d_call: TRBD1; j_call: TRBJ1-5; cdr3_aa: CASSPHRDRETYSNQPQHF; cdr3_nt: TGTGCCAGCAGTCCCCACCGGGACAGGGAGACCTATAGCAATCAGCCCCAGCATTTT
v_call: TRBV5-4; clone_size: many; d_call: NA; j_call: TRBJ2-7; cdr3_aa: CASSPPGDSYEQYF; cdr3_nt: TGTGCCAGCAGCCCCCCTGGCGACTCCTACGAGCAGTACTTC
v_call: TRBV12-5; clone_size: many; d_call: NA; j_call: TRBJ2-7; cdr3_aa: CASGTYHEQYF; cdr3_nt: TGTGCTAGTGGTACCTACCACGAGCAGTACTTC
v_call: TRBV4-1; clone_size: NA; d_call: TRBD2; j_call: TRBJ2-5; cdr3_aa: CASSQWLAGGQETQYF; cdr3_nt: TGCGCCAGCAGCCAATGGCTAGCGGGGGGGCAAGAGACCCAGTACTTC
v_call: TRBV27; clone_size: many; d_call: TRBD1; j_call: TRBJ1-1; cdr3_aa: CASSSDRGMNTEAFF; cdr3_nt: TGTGCCAGCAGTAGTGACAGGGGGATGAACACTGAAGCTTTCTTT
v_call: TRBV18; clone_size: NA; d_call: TRBD1; j_call: TRBJ1-5; cdr3_aa: CASSPGQFRQPQHF; cdr3_nt: TGTGCCAGCTCACCGGGACAGTTCCGACAGCCCCAGCATTTT
v_call: TRBV5-1; clone_size: many; d_call: TRBD2; j_call: TRBJ2-7; cdr3_aa: CASSLGRLAGPEQYF; cdr3_nt: TGCGCCAGCAGCTTGGGGAGACTAGCGGGTCCCGAGCAGTACTTC
v_call: TRBV30; clone_size: many; d_call: TRBD1; j_call: TRBJ2-7; cdr3_aa: CAWWGQGTYEQYF; cdr3_nt: TGTGCCTGGTGGGGACAGGGCACGTACGAGCAGTACTTC
v_call: TRBV28; clone_size: many; d_call: TRBD1; j_call: TRBJ1-1; cdr3_aa: CASSFQGAKAFF; cdr3_nt: TGTGCCAGCAGTTTTCAGGGGGCGAAAGCTTTCTTT
v_call: TRBV9; clone_size: NA; d_call: NA; j_call: TRBJ1-2; cdr3_aa: CAGSVVADSNYGYTF; cdr3_nt: TGTGCCGGCAGCGTAGTAGCAGACTCTAACTATGGCTACACCTTC
v_call: TRBV20-1; clone_size: many; d_call: TRBD1; j_call: TRBJ1-6; cdr3_aa: CSARFGTGMGSPLHF; cdr3_nt: TGCAGTGCTAGGTTTGGGACAGGAATGGGATCACCCCTCCACTTT
v_call: TRBV6-5; clone_size: NA; d_call: NA; j_call: TRBJ2-2; cdr3_aa: CASSSMGAANTGELFF; cdr3_nt: TGTGCCAGCAGTTCGATGGGGGCGGCGAACACCGGGGAGCTGTTTTTT
v_call: TRBV28; clone_size: NA; d_call: NA; j_call: TRBJ2-7; cdr3_aa: CASSLKGGGPPSREQYF; cdr3_nt: TGTGCCAGCAGTTTAAAGGGGGGGGGGCCCCCCTCCAGGGAGCAGTACTTC
v_call: TRBV4-1; clone_size: many; d_call: NA; j_call: TRBJ1-5; cdr3_aa: CASSPRVTDSNQPQHF; cdr3_nt: TGCGCCAGCAGCCCAAGAGTTACGGATAGCAATCAGCCCCAGCATTTT
v_call: TRBV18; clone_size: many; d_call: NA; j_call: TRBJ2-7; cdr3_aa: CASSLSGSEQYF; cdr3_nt: TGTGCCAGCTCACTTTCGGGCAGCGAGCAGTACTTC
v_call: TRBV2; clone_size: NA; d_call: TRBD1; j_call: TRBJ1-5; cdr3_aa: CASSDVWQGAGQPQHF; cdr3_nt: TGTGCCAGCAGTGATGTTTGGCAGGGGGCAGGTCAGCCCCAGCATTTT